Listed here are 3 T cell receptor beta chains from one sample, sequenced in a study of T cell responses to AZD1222 COVID-19 vaccine. Sequenced by immunoSEQ multiplex PCR; TCRdb stores in-frame clones only, minus some. This sample has 150,000 or so clones, with approximately 92% found just once. Specimen: peripheral blood, collected on day 0 of AZD1222 vaccination. The receptors derive from an adult in good health.

The chain recombines TRBV4-2 with TRBJ1-4; unclear D gene. Germline loops: CDR1 LGHNA, CDR2 YNFKEQ. This CDR3 is built from 12 residues. The V gene lost 1 base and the J gene lost 12 bases, with 9 bases spanning the gap. CDR3: CASSQGNGELFF. The CDR3 bases are TGTGCCAGCAGCCAAGGCAATGGTGAACTGTTTTTT.

This chain joins TRBV19 and TRBJ2-1; D tentatively fits TRBD1 or TRBD2 (5 bases each). Germline-derived CDR1 and CDR2 are LNHDA and SQIVND (reference sequence). The CDR3 has 14 residues. V lost 5 bases and J 1 base, leaving 9 bases between the germline ends. CDR3 loop: CASSRDPSYNEQFF. The CDR3 DNA reads TGTGCCAGTAGTCGGGACCCTTCCTACAATGAGCAGTTCTTC.

The V gene is TRBV5-4, the J gene TRBJ1-1, with D possibly being TRBD1 (6 bases). The V end was cut by 6 bases, the J end by 1 base, with 13 bases between. The CDR3 is 14 residues long. Germline V CDR1 and CDR2: SGHNT, YYREEE (reference sequence). DNA of the CDR3: TGTGCCAGCACCTTAGGGGGAAGGAACACTGAAGCTTTCTTT. Protein product: CASTLGGRNTEAFF.